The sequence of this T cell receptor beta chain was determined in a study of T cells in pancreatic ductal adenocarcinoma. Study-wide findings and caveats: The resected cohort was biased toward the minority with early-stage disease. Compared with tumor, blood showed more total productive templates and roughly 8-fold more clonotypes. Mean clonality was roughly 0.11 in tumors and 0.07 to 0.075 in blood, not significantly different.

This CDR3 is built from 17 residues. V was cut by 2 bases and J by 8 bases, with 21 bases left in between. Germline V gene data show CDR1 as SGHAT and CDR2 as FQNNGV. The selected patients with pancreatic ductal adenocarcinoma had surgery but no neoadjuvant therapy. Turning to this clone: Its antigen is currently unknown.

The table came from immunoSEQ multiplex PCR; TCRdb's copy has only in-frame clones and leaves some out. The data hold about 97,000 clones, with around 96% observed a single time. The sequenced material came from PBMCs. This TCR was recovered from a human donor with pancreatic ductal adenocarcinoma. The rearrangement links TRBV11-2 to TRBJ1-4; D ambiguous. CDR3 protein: CASSLMRATPLGEKLFF. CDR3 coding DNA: TGTGCCAGCAGCTTAATGAGGGCAACACCCTTAGGGGAAAAACTGTTTTTT.